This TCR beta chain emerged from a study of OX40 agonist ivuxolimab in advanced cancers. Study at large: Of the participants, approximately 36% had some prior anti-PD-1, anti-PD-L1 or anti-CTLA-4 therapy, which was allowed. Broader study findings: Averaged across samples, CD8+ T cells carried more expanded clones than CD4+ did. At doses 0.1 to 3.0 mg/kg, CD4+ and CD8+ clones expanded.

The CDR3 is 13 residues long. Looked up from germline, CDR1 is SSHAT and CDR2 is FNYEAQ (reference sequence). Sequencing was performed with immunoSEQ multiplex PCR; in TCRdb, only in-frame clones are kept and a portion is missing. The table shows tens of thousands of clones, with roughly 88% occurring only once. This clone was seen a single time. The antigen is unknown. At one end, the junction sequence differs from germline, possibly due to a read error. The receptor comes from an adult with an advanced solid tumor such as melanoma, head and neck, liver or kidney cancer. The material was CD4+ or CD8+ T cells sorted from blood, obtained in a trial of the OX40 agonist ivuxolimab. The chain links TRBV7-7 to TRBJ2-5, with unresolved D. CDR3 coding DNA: TGTGCTAGCAGCTTAGGTCTGCGAGAGACCCAGTACTTC. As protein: CASSLGLRETQYF.